The rows below give T cell receptor beta chains drawn from one sample of a study of T cell clones after liver transplantation. This table comes from immunoSEQ multiplex PCR, and its TCRdb copy is limited to in-frame clones, with some not included. The sample has around 15,000 clones, about 93% seen once. This sample comprised CD8+ T cells from blood, obtained before liver transplant. These receptors all stem from a human donor who received a liver transplant. CDR3s include the opening cysteine and the closing phenylalanine or tryptophan. The D gene is left open where the match is weak. Expanded clones get a size class; other rows say once, few or many, or leave the size out.

CDR3aa: CASSLMGDTQYF
CDR3nt: TGTGCCAGCAGCTTGATGGGCGATACGCAGTATTTT
j_gene: TRBJ2-3
abundance: NA
d_gene: NA
len: 12
v_gene: TRBV7-9

CDR3aa: CASSQGVGLYNEQFF
CDR3nt: TGTGCCAGCAGTCAAGGGGTGGGGTTATACAATGAGCAGTTCTTC
j_gene: TRBJ2-1
abundance: NA
d_gene: NA
len: 15
v_gene: TRBV2

CDR3aa: CASSSWTGNTGELFF
CDR3nt: TGTGCCAGCAGCTCCTGGACGGGGAACACCGGGGAGCTGTTTTTT
j_gene: TRBJ2-2
abundance: NA
d_gene: NA
len: 15
v_gene: TRBV7-3

CDR3aa: CASSPYRVPFEQYF
CDR3nt: TGTGCCAGCAGCCCCTACAGGGTCCCGTTCGAGCAGTACTTC
j_gene: TRBJ2-7
abundance: NA
d_gene: NA
len: 14
v_gene: TRBV5-5

CDR3aa: CASSIGTSGYNEQFF
CDR3nt: TGTGCCAGTAGTATAGGGACTAGCGGTTACAATGAGCAGTTCTTC
j_gene: TRBJ2-1
abundance: NA
d_gene: TRBD2
len: 15
v_gene: TRBV19

CDR3aa: CASSSQGIEQYF
CDR3nt: TGTGCCAGCAGTTCACAGGGAATCGAGCAGTACTTC
j_gene: TRBJ2-7
abundance: NA
d_gene: NA
len: 12
v_gene: TRBV7-9

CDR3aa: CASSGYEQYF
CDR3nt: TGTGCCAGCAGTGGCTACGAGCAGTACTTC
j_gene: TRBJ2-7
abundance: NA
d_gene: NA
len: 10
v_gene: TRBV6-1

CDR3aa: CSVEGGQGTDTQYF
CDR3nt: TGCAGCGTTGAAGGGGGGCAGGGCACAGATACGCAGTATTTT
j_gene: TRBJ2-3
abundance: NA
d_gene: NA
len: 14
v_gene: TRBV29-1

CDR3aa: CASSQEGGRRPDTQYF
CDR3nt: TGTGCCAGCAGCCAAGAGGGCGGGAGGCGCCCAGATACGCAGTATTTT
j_gene: TRBJ2-3
abundance: NA
d_gene: TRBD2
len: 16
v_gene: TRBV4-2

CDR3aa: CAISAGTRAYELFF
CDR3nt: TGTGCCATCAGCGCCGGGACCAGAGCATACGAACTGTTTTTT
j_gene: TRBJ1-4
abundance: NA
d_gene: NA
len: 14
v_gene: TRBV10-3

CDR3aa: CASSPIWNTEAFF
CDR3nt: TGTGCCAGCAGTCCTATATGGAACACTGAAGCTTTCTTT
j_gene: TRBJ1-1
abundance: once
d_gene: NA
len: 13
v_gene: TRBV28

CDR3aa: CASSSGLESYEQYF
CDR3nt: TGTGCCAGCAGCTCTGGACTGGAATCCTACGAGCAGTACTTC
j_gene: TRBJ2-7
abundance: NA
d_gene: NA
len: 14
v_gene: TRBV11-3

CDR3aa: CSVEKGANTGELFF
CDR3nt: TGCAGCGTTGAAAAGGGGGCGAACACCGGGGAGCTGTTTTTT
j_gene: TRBJ2-2
abundance: NA
d_gene: NA
len: 14
v_gene: TRBV29-1

CDR3aa: CASSLGTAVAYEQYF
CDR3nt: TGCGCCAGCAGCCTTGGGACAGCGGTTGCGTACGAGCAGTACTTC
j_gene: TRBJ2-7
abundance: NA
d_gene: TRBD1
len: 15
v_gene: TRBV4-1

CDR3aa: CASSRPGQMNTEAFF
CDR3nt: TGTGCCAGCAGCCGCCCGGGACAGATGAACACTGAAGCTTTCTTT
j_gene: TRBJ1-1
abundance: few
d_gene: TRBD1
len: 15
v_gene: TRBV16

CDR3aa: CASSPPRRGHRYEQYF
CDR3nt: TGTGCCAGCAGCCCCCCGAGGAGGGGGCACCGCTACGAGCAGTACTTC
j_gene: TRBJ2-7
abundance: NA
d_gene: NA
len: 16
v_gene: TRBV7-6

CDR3aa: CASSPRGSYEQYF
CDR3nt: TGTGCCAGTAGTCCCCGGGGCTCCTACGAGCAGTACTTC
j_gene: TRBJ2-7
abundance: NA
d_gene: NA
len: 13
v_gene: TRBV19

CDR3aa: CASSYGQGQETQYF
CDR3nt: TGTGCCAGCAGTTATGGGCAGGGGCAAGAGACCCAGTACTTC
j_gene: TRBJ2-5
abundance: NA
d_gene: NA
len: 14
v_gene: TRBV6-5

CDR3aa: CASSFRETQYF
CDR3nt: TGTGCCAGCAGTTTCCGGGAGACCCAGTACTTC
j_gene: TRBJ2-5
abundance: once
d_gene: NA
len: 11
v_gene: TRBV27

CDR3aa: CASSTGTSGNEQFF
CDR3nt: TGTGCCAGTAGCACCGGGACTAGCGGCAATGAGCAGTTCTTC
j_gene: TRBJ2-1
abundance: few
d_gene: TRBD2
len: 14
v_gene: TRBV19

CDR3aa: CASSLAGQSTEAFF
CDR3nt: TGTGCCAGCAGCTTAGCAGGACAGTCTACTGAAGCTTTCTTT
j_gene: TRBJ1-1
abundance: once
d_gene: NA
len: 14
v_gene: TRBV11-3

CDR3aa: CASSFWPSTDTQYF
CDR3nt: TGTGCCAGCAGTTTTTGGCCTAGCACAGATACGCAGTATTTT
j_gene: TRBJ2-3
abundance: few
d_gene: NA
len: 14
v_gene: TRBV6-5

CDR3aa: CASSVDTGVTDTQYF
CDR3nt: TGTGCCAGCAGCGTAGATACAGGGGTAACAGATACGCAGTATTTT
j_gene: TRBJ2-3
abundance: NA
d_gene: TRBD1
len: 15
v_gene: TRBV9

CDR3aa: CASSEDGRSYEQYF
CDR3nt: TGTGCCAGCAGCGAAGACGGGAGGTCCTACGAGCAGTACTTC
j_gene: TRBJ2-7
abundance: NA
d_gene: TRBD2
len: 14
v_gene: TRBV7-9

CDR3aa: CASSLSQGGGNIQYF
CDR3nt: TGTGCCAGCAGCTTATCCCAGGGGGGTGGAAACATTCAGTACTTC
j_gene: TRBJ2-4
abundance: NA
d_gene: NA
len: 15
v_gene: TRBV5-5